This T cell receptor (beta chain) derives from a study of naive and memory T cell subsets. Trimming removed 0 bases from V and 9 bases from J; junction bases left unmatched: 7. CDR3 length: 14 amino acids. Germline V gene lookup returns CDR1 SQVTM and CDR2 ANQGSEA. Findings and caveats of the study: A few larger clonotypes appeared in naive repertoires, especially CD8, possibly memory cells re-expressing CD45RA. Findings for naive and memory subsets could not be checked against ground truth.

Concerning this clonotype: Its specificity is unknown.

Separate alpha and beta amplification began at the second PCR step. The beta constant-region primer was an equimolar mix of two oligonucleotides covering TRBC1 and TRBC2. The ligated cDNA underwent four PCR rounds using SP2 and nested alpha and beta constant-region primers. TCRdb reprocessed the UMI-ligation and nested PCR reads with MiXCR, giving one entry per CDR3 protein. The repertoire includes 140,000 to 150,000 distinct CDR3 sequences, approximately 24% of them detected once, and 0.1% to 0.11% sits in the top ten. The specimen sequenced was naive CD4+ T cells from blood. The origin of this receptor is a human donor in good health. The chain recombines TRBV29-1 with TRBJ2-4, with 8 bases fitting TRBD2. CDR3 region: CSVEDTGGRSIQYF. The CDR3 nucleotides read TGCAGCGTTGAAGATACGGGAGGGCGGAGCATTCAGTACTTC.